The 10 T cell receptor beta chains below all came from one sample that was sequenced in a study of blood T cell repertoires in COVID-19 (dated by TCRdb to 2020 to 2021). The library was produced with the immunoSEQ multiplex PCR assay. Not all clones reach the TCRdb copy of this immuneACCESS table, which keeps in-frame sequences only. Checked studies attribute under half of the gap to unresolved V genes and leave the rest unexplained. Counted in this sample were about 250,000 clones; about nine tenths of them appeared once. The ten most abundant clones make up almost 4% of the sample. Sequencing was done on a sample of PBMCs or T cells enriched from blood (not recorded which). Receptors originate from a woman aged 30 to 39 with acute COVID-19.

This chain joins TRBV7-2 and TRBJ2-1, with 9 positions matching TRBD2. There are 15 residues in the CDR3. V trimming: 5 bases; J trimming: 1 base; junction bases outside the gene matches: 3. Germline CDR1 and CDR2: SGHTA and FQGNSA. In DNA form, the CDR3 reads TGTGCCAGCAGCCGGGCGGGGGGGTCCTACAATGAGCAGTTCTTC. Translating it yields CASSRAGGSYNEQFF.

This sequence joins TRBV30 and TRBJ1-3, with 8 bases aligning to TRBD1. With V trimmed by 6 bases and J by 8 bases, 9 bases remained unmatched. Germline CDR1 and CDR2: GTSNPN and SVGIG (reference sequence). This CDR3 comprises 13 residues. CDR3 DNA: TGTGCCTGCAGGGGGCCGATGAGGGACACCATATATTTT. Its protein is CACRGPMRDTIYF.

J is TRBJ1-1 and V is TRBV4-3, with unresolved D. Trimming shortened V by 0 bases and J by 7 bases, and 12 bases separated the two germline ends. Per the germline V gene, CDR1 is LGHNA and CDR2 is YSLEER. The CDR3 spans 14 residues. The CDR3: CASSQDNGEGEAFF. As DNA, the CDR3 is TGCGCCAGCAGCCAAGATAACGGGGAGGGTGAAGCTTTCTTT.

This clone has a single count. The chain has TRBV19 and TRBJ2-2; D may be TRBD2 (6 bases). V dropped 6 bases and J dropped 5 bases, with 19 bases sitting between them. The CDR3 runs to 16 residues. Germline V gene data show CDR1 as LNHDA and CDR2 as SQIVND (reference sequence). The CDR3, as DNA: TGTGCCAGTAGGGGCGGGGCGGCATTCGGAACCGGGGAGCTGTTTTTT. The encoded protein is CASRGGAAFGTGELFF.

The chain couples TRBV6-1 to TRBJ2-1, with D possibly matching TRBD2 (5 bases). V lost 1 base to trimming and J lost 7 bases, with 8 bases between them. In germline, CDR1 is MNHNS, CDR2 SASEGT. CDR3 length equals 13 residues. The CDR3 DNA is TGTGCCAGCAGTGAAGTAACTAGTAATGAGCAGTTCTTC. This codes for CASSEVTSNEQFF.

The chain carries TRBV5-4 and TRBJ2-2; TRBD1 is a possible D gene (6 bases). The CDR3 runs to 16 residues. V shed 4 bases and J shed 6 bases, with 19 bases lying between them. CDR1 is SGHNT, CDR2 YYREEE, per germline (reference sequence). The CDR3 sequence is CASSPEQGRLAGELFF. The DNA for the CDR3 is TGTGCCAGCAGCCCAGAACAGGGTAGGCTGGCCGGGGAGCTGTTTTTT. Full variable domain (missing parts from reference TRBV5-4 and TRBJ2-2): ETGVTQSPTHLIKTRGQQVTLRCSSQSGHNTVSWYQQALGQGPQFIFQYYREEENGRGNFPPRFSGLQFPNYSSELNVNALELDDSALYLCASSPEQGRLAGELFFGEGSRLTVL.

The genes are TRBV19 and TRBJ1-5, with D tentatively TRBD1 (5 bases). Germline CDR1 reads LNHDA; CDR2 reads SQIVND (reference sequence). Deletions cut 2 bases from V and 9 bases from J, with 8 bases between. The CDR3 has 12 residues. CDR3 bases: TGTGCCAGTAGTATACCGGGGGGGCCCCAGCATTTT. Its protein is CASSIPGGPQHF.

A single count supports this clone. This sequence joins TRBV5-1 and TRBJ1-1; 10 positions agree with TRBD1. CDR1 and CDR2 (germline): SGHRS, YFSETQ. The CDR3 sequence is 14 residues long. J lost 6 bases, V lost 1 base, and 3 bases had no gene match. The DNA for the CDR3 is TGCGCCAGCAGCTTGAGGGACAGGGGCCCTGAAGCTTTCTTT. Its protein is CASSLRDRGPEAFF.

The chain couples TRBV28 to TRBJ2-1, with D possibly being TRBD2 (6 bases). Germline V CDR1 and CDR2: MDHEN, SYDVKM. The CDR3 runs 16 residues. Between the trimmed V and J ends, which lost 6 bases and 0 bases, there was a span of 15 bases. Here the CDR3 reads CASSFIAGSSYNEQFF. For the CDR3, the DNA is TGTGCCAGCAGCTTTATTGCGGGAAGCTCCTACAATGAGCAGTTCTTC. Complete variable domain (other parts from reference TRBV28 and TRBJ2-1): DVKVTQSSRYLVKRTGEKVFLECVQDMDHENMFWYRQDPGLGLRLIYFSYDVKMKEKGDIPEGYSVSREKKERFSLILESASTNQTSMYLCASSFIAGSSYNEQFFGPGTRLTVL.

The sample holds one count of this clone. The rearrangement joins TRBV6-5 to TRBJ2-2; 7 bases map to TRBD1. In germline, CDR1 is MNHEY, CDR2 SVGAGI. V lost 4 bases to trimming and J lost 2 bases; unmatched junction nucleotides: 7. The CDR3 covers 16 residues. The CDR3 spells CASSLLGQVNTGELFF. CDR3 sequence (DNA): TGTGCCAGCAGTTTACTAGGACAGGTTAACACCGGGGAGCTGTTTTTT.